This TCR beta chain came from a study of T cell repertoires in cytomegalovirus infection. Trimming removed 1 base from V and 5 bases from J; junction bases left unmatched: 6. The CDR3 length is 15 residues. From germline, CDR1 is SGHTA and CDR2 FQGNSA. TCRdb recomputed calls from the reads with MiXCR, one row per CDR3 protein. The table has 250,000 to 300,000 distinct CDR3 sequences, approximately 8.3% seen once; the top ten hold roughly 15%. The receptor was derived from a human donor in good health (CMV status not recorded). Some clones in this sample may be carry-over from other donors' samples. This chain uses TRBV7-2 with TRBJ2-5; 8 bases agree with TRBD2. Source material: PBMCs. The CDR3 reads CASSLVAVAGETQYF. The CDR3 region has the DNA TGTGCCAGCAGCTTAGTCGCGGTAGCGGGGGAGACCCAGTACTTC.